This T cell receptor (beta chain) originates from a study of identifying expanded T cells in peripheral blood. Broader study findings: Two-week clone count variance significantly increased as total template count grew. About 1.3 clones differed between technical replicates, versus approximately 17 and 20 over time.

Germline V gene sequence: CDR1 SGHNT, CDR2 YENEEA. This CDR3 spans 13 amino acids. Trimming removed 9 bases from V and 4 bases from J; junction bases left unmatched: 3. Healthy donors had no documented immune events, such as infections, while sampled. The table came from immunoSEQ multiplex PCR; TCRdb's copy has only in-frame clones and leaves some out. The sample contains 50,000 to 60,000 clones, over 80% of which appear only once. Concerning this clone: The antigen is not known.

Sequenced input: blood. The TCR originated in a person between 18 and 75 years old in good health. The rearrangement links TRBV11-3 to TRBJ2-1; 10 nucleotides match TRBD2. The CDR3: CASTSGTYNEQFF. The CDR3 nucleotides read TGTGCCAGTACTAGCGGGACGTACAATGAGCAGTTCTTC.